This TCR beta chain was obtained from a study of blood T cells in healthy people across ages. This CDR3 region has 15 residues. The V end was cut by 4 bases, the J end by 6 bases, with 18 bases between. Germline V gene data show CDR1 as SQVTM and CDR2 as ANQGSEA. For the second PCR, which ran for about 7 to 11 cycles, a sample-barcoded 5' primer and a J-beta primer mix were used. TCRdb re-called the 5' RACE reads with MiXCR, one entry per CDR3 protein. The sample includes around 780,000 distinct CDR3 sequences, roughly three fifths of them seen just once. Sequenced: blood. The rearrangement uses TRBV29-1 and TRBJ2-2; D perhaps matches TRBD2 (5 bases). This TCR came from a man in his forties or fifties in good health. The chain's CDR3 is CSVVEGHLGSGELFF. Here the CDR3 DNA reads TGCAGCGTTGTCGAGGGCCATCTTGGGTCCGGGGAGCTGTTTTTT.